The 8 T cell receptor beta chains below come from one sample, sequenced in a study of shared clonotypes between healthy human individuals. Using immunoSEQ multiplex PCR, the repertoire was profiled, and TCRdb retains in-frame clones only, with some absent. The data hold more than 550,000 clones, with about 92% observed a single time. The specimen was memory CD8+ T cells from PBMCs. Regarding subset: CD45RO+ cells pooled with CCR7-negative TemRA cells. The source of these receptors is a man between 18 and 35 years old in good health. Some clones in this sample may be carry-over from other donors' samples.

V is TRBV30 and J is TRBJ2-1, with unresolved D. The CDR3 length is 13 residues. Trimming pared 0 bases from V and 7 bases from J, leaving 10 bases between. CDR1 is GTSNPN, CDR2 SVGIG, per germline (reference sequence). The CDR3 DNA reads TGTGCCTGGAGTGTACTTGAAGGGAATGAGCAGTTCTTC. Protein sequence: CAWSVLEGNEQFF.

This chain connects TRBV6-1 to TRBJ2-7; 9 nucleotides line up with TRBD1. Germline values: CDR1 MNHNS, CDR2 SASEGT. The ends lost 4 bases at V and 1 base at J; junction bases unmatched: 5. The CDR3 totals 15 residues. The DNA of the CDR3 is TGTGCCAGCAGTGTCTCCGGGACAGGGTCCTACGAGCAGTACTTC. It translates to CASSVSGTGSYEQYF.

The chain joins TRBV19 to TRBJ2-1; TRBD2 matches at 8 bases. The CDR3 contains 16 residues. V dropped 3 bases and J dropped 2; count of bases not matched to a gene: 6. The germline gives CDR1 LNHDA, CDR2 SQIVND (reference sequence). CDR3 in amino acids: CASSIAPAGAYNEQFF. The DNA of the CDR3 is TGTGCCAGTAGTATCGCTCCAGCGGGAGCCTACAATGAGCAGTTCTTC.

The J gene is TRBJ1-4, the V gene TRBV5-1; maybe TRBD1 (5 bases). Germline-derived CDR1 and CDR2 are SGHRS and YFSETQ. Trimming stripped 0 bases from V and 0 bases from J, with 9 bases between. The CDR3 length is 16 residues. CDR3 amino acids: CASSLAGGATNEKLFF. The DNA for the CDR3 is TGCGCCAGCAGCTTGGCCGGGGGGGCAACTAATGAAAAACTGTTTTTT.

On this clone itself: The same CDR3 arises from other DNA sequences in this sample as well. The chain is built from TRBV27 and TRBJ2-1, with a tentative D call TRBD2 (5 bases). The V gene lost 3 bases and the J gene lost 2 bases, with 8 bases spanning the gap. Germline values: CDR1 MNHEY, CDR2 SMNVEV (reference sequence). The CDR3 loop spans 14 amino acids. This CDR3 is CASSLTGTYNEQFF. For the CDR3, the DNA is TGTGCCAGCAGTTTGACCGGGACCTACAATGAGCAGTTCTTC.

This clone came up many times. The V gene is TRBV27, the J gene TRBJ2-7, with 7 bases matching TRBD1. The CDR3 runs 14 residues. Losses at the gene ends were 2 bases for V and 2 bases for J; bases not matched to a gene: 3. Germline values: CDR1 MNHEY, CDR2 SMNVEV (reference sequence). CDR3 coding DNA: TGTGCCAGCAGTTTAGTCGGACAGGCCTACGAGCAGTACTTC. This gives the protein CASSLVGQAYEQYF.

CDR3: CASSTGLGTGSYNEQFF. The DNA for the CDR3 is TGTGCCAGTAGTACCGGACTAGGGACGGGCTCCTACAATGAGCAGTTCTTC. The rearrangement joins TRBV19 to TRBJ2-1; 7 bases align to TRBD2. This CDR3 comprises 17 residues. The V and J ends lost 4 bases and 0 bases, in that order; junction bases with no gene match: 9. The germline gives CDR1 LNHDA, CDR2 SQIVND (reference sequence).

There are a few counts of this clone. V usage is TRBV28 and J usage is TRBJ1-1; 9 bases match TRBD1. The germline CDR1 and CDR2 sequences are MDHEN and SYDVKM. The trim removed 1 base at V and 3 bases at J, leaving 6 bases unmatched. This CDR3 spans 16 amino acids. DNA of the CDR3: TGTGCCAGCAGTTTATTGGGACAGGGACATGACACTGAAGCTTTCTTT. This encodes CASSLLGQGHDTEAFF. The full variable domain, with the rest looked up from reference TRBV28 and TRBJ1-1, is DVKVTQSSRYLVKRTGEKVFLECVQDMDHENMFWYRQDPGLGLRLIYFSYDVKMKEKGDIPEGYSVSREKKERFSLILESASTNQTSMYLCASSLLGQGHDTEAFFGQGTRLTVV.